Sequencing of this TCR beta chain was carried out in a study of beta chain features in type 1 diabetes. Study information: Regarding age, gender and cell yields, patients proved similar to healthy donors.

Notes on the study in general: Patients' naive, central memory and regulatory TCRB repertoires appeared more alike than those of healthy donors.

Trimming cost V 1 base and J 6 bases; bases outside gene matches: 7. CDR1 and CDR2 (germline): MGHRA, YSYEKL. The CDR3 has 15 residues. On average, the one heparinised blood draw given by each donor was about 116 mL. The sample holds one count of this clone. The antigen is unknown. Expressed TCRB transcripts got sequenced, as all isolated RNA was reverse transcribed. Clones were sequenced by immunoSEQ multiplex PCR, and TCRdb holds only the in-frame ones, with some missing. The table has just over 600,000 clones, about 16% seen once. Specimen: naive CD4+ T cells from blood. The chain carries TRBV4-1 and TRBJ1-2; 8 nucleotides align to TRBD1. The source is a man aged 18 to 29 in good health. The CDR3 bases are TGCGCCAGCAGCCAAGCGTCAGGGGGCGGGGATGGCTACACCTTC. It specifies CASSQASGGGDGYTF.